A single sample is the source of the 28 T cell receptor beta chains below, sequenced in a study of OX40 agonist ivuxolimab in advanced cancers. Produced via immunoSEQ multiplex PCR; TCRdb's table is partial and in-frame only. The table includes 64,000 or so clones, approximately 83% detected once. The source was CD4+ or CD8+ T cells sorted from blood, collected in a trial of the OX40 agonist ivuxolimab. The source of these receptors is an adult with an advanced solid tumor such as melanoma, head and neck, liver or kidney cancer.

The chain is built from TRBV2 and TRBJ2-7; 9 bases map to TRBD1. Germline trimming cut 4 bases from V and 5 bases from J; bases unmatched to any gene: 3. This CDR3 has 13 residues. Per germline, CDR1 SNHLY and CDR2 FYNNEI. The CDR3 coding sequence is TGTGCCAGCAGTGTAGACAGGGGGGACGAGCAGTACTTC. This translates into CASSVDRGDEQYF.

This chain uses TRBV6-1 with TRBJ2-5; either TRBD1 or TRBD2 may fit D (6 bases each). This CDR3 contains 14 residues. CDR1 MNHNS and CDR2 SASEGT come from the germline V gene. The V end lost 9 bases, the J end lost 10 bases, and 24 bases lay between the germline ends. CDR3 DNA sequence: TGTGCCAGAACTAAGTGGGCACTGAGGGGGGACCAGTACTTC. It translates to CARTKWALRGDQYF.

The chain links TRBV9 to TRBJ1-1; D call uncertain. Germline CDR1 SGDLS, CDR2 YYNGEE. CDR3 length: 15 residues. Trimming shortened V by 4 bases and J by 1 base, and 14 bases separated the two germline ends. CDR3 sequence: CASSPRGRTNTEAFF. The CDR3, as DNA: TGTGCCAGCAGCCCCCGCGGCAGGACGAACACTGAAGCTTTCTTT.

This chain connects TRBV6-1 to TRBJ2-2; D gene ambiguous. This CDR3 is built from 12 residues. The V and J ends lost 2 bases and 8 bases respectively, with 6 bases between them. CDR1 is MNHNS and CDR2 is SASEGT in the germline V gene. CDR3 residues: CASSESAGELFF. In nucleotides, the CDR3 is TGTGCCAGCAGTGAATCCGCGGGGGAGCTGTTTTTT.

CDR3 DNA sequence: TGTGCCAGCTCGCGAGCGGGAGGGCTAACAGATACGCAGTATTTT. Residues: CASSRAGGLTDTQYF. The chain joins TRBV18 to TRBJ2-3; TRBD2 aligns across 10 bases. This CDR3 region has 15 residues. V was pared by 6 bases and J by 3 bases, with 6 bases of the junction left unmatched. Germline V gene lookup returns CDR1 KGHSH and CDR2 LQKENI.

The CDR3 sequence is CATSRGDRGSDTQYF. Written as DNA, the CDR3 is TGTGCCACCAGCAGAGGAGACAGGGGGTCAGATACGCAGTATTTT. The J gene is TRBJ2-3, the V gene TRBV15; 9 positions agree with TRBD1. V lost 1 base to trimming and J lost 4 bases; unmatched junction nucleotides: 3. CDR3 size: 15 residues. CDR1 is LNHNV and CDR2 is YYDKDF in the germline V gene (reference sequence).

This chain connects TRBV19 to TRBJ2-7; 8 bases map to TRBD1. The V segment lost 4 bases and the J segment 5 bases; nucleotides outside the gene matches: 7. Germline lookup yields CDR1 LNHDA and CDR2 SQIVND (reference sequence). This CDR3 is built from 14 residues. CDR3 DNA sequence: TGTGCCAGTAGTACTGGACAGGGTCGGGACGAGCAGTACTTC. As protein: CASSTGQGRDEQYF.

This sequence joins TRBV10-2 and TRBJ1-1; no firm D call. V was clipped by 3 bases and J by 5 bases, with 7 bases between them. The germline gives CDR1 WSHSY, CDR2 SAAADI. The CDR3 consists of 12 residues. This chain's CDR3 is CASSDIVTEAFF. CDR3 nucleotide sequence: TGCGCCAGCAGTGACATTGTTACTGAAGCTTTCTTT.

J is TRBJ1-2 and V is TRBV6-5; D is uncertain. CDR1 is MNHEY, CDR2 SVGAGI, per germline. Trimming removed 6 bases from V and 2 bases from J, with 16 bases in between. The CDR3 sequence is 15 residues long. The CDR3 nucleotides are TGTGCCAGCAGCCTAGAGGGTTTCGAGAACTATGGCTACACCTTC. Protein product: CASSLEGFENYGYTF.

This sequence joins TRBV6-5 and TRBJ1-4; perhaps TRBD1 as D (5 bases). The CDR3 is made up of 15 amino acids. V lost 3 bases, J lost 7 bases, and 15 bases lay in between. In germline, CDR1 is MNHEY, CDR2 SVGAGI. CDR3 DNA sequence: TGTGCCAGCAGTTATCTCAGGGTGGTCCCTGAAAAACTGTTTTTT. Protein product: CASSYLRVVPEKLFF.

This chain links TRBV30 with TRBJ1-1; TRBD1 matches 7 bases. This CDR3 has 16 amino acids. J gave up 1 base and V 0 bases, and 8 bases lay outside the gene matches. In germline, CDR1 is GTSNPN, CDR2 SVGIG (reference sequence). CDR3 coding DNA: TGTGCCTGGAGTGTCTGGACAGGAGGGAGGAACACTGAAGCTTTCTTT. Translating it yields CAWSVWTGGRNTEAFF.

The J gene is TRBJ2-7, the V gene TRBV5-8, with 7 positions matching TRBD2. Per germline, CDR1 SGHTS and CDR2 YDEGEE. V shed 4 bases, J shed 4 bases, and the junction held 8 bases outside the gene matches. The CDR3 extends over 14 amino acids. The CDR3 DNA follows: TGTGCCAGCAGCCTGGGCGGGAGTAATTACGAGCAGTACTTC. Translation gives CASSLGGSNYEQYF.

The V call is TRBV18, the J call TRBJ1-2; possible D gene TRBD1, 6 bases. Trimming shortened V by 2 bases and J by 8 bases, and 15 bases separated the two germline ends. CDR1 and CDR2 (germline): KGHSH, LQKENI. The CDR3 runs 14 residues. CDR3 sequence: CASSPDDRRNGYTF. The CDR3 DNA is TGTGCCAGCTCACCAGATGACAGGAGGAACGGCTACACCTTC. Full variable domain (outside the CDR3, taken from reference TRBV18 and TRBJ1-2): NAGVMQNPRHLVRRRGQEARLRCSPMKGHSHVYWYRQLPEEGLKFMVYLQKENIIDESGMPKERFSAEFPKEGPSILRIQQVVRGDSAAYFCASSPDDRRNGYTFGSGTRLTVV.

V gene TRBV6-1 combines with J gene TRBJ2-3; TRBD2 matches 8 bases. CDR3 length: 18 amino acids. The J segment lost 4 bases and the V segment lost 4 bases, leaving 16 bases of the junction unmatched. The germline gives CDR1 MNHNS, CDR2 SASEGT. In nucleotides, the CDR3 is TGTGCCAGCAGTGGGACCCCAGCTAGCGGGCGACGGGCAGATACGCAGTATTTT. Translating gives CASSGTPASGRRADTQYF.

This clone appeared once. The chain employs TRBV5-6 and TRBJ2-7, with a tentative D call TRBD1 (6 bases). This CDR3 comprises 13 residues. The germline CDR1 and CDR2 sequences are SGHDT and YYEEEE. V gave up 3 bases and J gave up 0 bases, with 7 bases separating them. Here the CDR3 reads CASSWTASYEQYF. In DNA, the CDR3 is TGTGCCAGCAGCTGGACAGCCTCCTACGAGCAGTACTTC.

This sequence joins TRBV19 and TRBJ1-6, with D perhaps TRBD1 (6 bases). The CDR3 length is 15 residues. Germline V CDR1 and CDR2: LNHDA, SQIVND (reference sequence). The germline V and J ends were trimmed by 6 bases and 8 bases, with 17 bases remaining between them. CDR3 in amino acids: CASRLPGHRDSPLHF. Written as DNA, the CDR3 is TGTGCCAGTAGACTACCGGGACACCGAGATTCACCCCTCCACTTT.

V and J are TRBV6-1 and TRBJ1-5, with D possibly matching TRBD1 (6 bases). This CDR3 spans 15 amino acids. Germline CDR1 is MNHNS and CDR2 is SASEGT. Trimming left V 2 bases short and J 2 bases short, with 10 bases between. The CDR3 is CASSERGRGNQPQHF. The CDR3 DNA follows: TGTGCCAGCAGTGAAAGGGGGAGGGGCAATCAGCCCCAGCATTTT.

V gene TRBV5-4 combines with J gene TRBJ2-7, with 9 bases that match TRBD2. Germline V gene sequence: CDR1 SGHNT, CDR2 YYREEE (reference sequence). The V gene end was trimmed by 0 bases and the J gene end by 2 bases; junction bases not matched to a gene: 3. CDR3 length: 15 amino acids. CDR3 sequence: CASSLGSGGPYEQYF. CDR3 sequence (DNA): TGTGCCAGCAGCTTGGGCAGCGGGGGGCCCTACGAGCAGTACTTC.

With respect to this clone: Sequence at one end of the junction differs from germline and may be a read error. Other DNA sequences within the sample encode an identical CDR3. CDR3 in amino acids: CASRVGSSGANVLTF. CDR3 coding DNA: TGTGCCAGCAGGGTCGGGAGCTCTGGGGCCAACGTCCTGACTTTT. This chain connects TRBV6-5 to TRBJ2-6, with D maybe TRBD2 (6 bases). The CDR3 is 15 amino acids. Per the germline V gene, CDR1 is MNHEY and CDR2 is SVGAGI.

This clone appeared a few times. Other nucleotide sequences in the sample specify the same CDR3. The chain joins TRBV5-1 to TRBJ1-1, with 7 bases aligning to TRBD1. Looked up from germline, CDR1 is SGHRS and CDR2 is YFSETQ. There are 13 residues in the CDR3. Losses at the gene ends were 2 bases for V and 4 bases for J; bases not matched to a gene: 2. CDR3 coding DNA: TGCGCCAGCAGCTTACACAGGGGCACTGAAGCTTTCTTT. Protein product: CASSLHRGTEAFF. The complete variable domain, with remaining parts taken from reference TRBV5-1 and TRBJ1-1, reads KAGVTQTPRYLIKTRGQQVTLSCSPISGHRSVSWYQQTPGQGLQFLFEYFSETQRNKGNFPGRFSGRQFSNSRSEMNVSTLELGDSALYLCASSLHRGTEAFFGQGTRLTVV.

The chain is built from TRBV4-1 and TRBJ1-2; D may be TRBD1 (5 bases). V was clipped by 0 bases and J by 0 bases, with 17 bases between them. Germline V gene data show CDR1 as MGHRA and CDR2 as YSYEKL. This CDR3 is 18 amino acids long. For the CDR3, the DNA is TGCGCCAGCAGCCAAGACCCGCGAGGAGGGACTACTAACTATGGCTACACCTTC. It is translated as CASSQDPRGGTTNYGYTF.

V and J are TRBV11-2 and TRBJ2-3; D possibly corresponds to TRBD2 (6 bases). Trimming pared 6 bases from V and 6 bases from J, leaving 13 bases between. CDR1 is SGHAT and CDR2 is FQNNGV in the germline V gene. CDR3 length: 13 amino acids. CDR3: CASRERVFDTQYF. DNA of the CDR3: TGTGCCAGCAGGGAGCGGGTTTTCGATACGCAGTATTTT.

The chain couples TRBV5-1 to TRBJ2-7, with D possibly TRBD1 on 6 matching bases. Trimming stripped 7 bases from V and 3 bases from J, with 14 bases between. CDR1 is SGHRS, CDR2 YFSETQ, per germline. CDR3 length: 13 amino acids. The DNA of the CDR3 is TGCGCCAGCGGTACCGGGACAAACTACGAGCAGTACTTC. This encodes CASGTGTNYEQYF.

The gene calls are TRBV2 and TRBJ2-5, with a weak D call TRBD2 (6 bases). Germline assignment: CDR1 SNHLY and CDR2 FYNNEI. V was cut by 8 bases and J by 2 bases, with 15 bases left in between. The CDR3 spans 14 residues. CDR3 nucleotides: TGTGCCAGCGGTACGAGGGGACTTCAAGAGACCCAGTACTTC. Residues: CASGTRGLQETQYF.

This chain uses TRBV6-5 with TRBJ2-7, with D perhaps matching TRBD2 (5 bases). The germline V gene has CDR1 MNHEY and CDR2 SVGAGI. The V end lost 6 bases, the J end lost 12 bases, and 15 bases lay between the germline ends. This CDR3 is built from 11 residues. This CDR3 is CASSVEGIRYF. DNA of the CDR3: TGTGCCAGCAGCGTCGAGGGAATTAGGTACTTC.

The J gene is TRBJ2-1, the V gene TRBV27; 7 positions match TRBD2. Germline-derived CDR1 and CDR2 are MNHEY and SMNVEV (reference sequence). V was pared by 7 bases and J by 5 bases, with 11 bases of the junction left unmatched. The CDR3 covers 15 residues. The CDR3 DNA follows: TGTGCCAGCAACCCCCGGCTAGCGGCCAACAATGAGCAGTTCTTC. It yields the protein CASNPRLAANNEQFF.

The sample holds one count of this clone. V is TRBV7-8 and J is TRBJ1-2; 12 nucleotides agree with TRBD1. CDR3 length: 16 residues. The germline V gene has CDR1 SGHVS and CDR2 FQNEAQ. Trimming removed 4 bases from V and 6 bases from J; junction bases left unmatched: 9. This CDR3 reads CASSWRRDRGLNGYTF. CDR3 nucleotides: TGTGCCAGCAGCTGGCGGAGGGACAGGGGGCTAAATGGCTACACCTTC.

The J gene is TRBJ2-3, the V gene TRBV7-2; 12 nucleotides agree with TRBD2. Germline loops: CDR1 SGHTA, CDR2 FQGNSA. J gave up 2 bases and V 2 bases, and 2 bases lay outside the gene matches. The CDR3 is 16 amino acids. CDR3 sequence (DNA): TGTGCCAGCAGCTTACTAGCGGGGGGGCTCACAGATACGCAGTATTTT. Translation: CASSLLAGGLTDTQYF. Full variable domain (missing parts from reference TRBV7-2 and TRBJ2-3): GAGVSQSPSNKVTEKGKDVELRCDPISGHTALYWYRQSLGQGLEFLIYFQGNSAPDKSGLPSDRFSAERTGGSVSTLTIQRTQQEDSAVYLCASSLLAGGLTDTQYFGPGTRLTVL.